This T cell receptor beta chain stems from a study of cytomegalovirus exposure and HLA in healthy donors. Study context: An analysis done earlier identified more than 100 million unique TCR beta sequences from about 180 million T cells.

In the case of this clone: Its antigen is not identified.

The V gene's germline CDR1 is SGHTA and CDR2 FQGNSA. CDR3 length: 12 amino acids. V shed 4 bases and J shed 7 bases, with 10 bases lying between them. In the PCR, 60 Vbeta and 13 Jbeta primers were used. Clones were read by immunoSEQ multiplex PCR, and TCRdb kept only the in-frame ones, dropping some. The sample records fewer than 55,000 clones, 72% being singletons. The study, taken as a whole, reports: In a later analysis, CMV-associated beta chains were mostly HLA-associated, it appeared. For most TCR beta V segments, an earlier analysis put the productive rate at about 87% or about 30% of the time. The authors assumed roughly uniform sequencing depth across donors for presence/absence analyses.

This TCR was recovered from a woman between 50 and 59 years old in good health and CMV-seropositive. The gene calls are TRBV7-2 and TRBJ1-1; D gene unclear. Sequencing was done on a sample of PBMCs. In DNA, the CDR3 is TGTGCCAGCAGCTCTAACGGTCTTGAAGCTTTCTTT. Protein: CASSSNGLEAFF.